This T cell receptor beta chain was captured by sequencing in a study of shared clonotypes between healthy human individuals. This CDR3 contains 15 residues. Germline lookup yields CDR1 SGHTA and CDR2 FQGNSA. V lost 1 base to trimming and J lost 4 bases, with 12 bases between them. Method: immunoSEQ multiplex PCR; TCRdb's copy keeps in-frame clones and lacks some. The table has more than 2,000,000 clones, approximately 92% seen once; the top ten hold more than 0.12%. The chain carries TRBV7-2 and TRBJ2-3, with no clear D. The sequenced sample was naive CD4+ T cells sorted from blood. As for subset: CD45RA+ positively selected. The sequence was obtained from a man aged 18 to 35 in good health. The CDR3, as DNA: TGTGCCAGCAGCTTAGACCTTTACTACGCAGATACGCAGTATTTT. Amino acids: CASSLDLYYADTQYF.